This is a list of T cell receptor beta chains from one sample in a study of control samples from healthy donors and cancer patients. Sequencing was performed with immunoSEQ multiplex PCR; in TCRdb, only in-frame clones are kept and a portion is missing. The sample includes approximately 150,000 clones, around 94% seen only once; the top ten take around 13%. The source material was blood. The receptors here all came from a man aged 40-55 years in good health. Each CDR3 is given with its conserved first and last residue. Fields, in order: V gene, J gene, D gene, CDR3 length, clone size, CDR3 protein, CDR3 DNA. The D gene is left open where the match is weak. Not all rows give a size; the values are once, few, many and, for expanded clones, a class.

V gene: TRBV28
J gene: TRBJ1-5
D gene: NA
CDR3 length: 14
clone size: NA
CDR3 protein: CASIPGGGYQPQHF
CDR3 DNA: TGTGCCAGCATCCCTGGGGGGGGGTATCAGCCCCAGCATTTT

V gene: TRBV7-3
J gene: TRBJ2-2
D gene: NA
CDR3 length: 17
clone size: NA
CDR3 protein: CASSLGGRPPSQGELFF
CDR3 DNA: TGTGCCAGCAGCTTAGGGGGCAGGCCTCCCTCTCAGGGGGAGCTGTTTTTT

V gene: TRBV3-1/TRBV3-2
J gene: TRBJ2-2
D gene: TRBD2
CDR3 length: 16
clone size: NA
CDR3 protein: CASSSGLAGMSGELFF
CDR3 DNA: TGTGCCAGCAGCTCGGGACTAGCGGGAATGAGCGGGGAGCTGTTTTTT

V gene: TRBV10-2
J gene: TRBJ2-2
D gene: NA
CDR3 length: 12
clone size: NA
CDR3 protein: CASRRDTGELFF
CDR3 DNA: TGCGCCAGCAGGCGGGACACCGGGGAGCTGTTTTTT

V gene: TRBV9
J gene: TRBJ1-2
D gene: NA
CDR3 length: 13
clone size: NA
CDR3 protein: CASREDRNYGYTF
CDR3 DNA: TGTGCCAGCCGAGAGGACCGTAACTATGGCTACACCTTC

V gene: TRBV9
J gene: TRBJ2-7
D gene: NA
CDR3 length: 12
clone size: NA
CDR3 protein: CASSPDFYEQYF
CDR3 DNA: TGTGCCAGCAGCCCAGACTTCTACGAGCAGTACTTC

V gene: TRBV7-9
J gene: TRBJ2-3
D gene: TRBD2
CDR3 length: 18
clone size: NA
CDR3 protein: CASSSRVNRGGSTDTQYF
CDR3 DNA: TGTGCCAGCAGCTCCCGGGTAAACCGGGGGGGGAGCACAGATACGCAGTATTTT

V gene: TRBV25-1
J gene: TRBJ2-6
D gene: TRBD1
CDR3 length: 16
clone size: NA
CDR3 protein: CASSGPGQGVPNVLTF
CDR3 DNA: TGTGCCAGCAGTGGTCCGGGACAGGGGGTACCCAACGTCCTGACTTTC

V gene: TRBV12-3/TRBV12-4
J gene: TRBJ1-2
D gene: NA
CDR3 length: 11
clone size: once
CDR3 protein: CASSLQRGYTF
CDR3 DNA: TGTGCCAGCAGTTTACAGCGGGGCTACACCTTC

V gene: TRBV28
J gene: TRBJ2-1
D gene: NA
CDR3 length: 14
clone size: NA
CDR3 protein: CASSPPHSYNEQFF
CDR3 DNA: TGTGCCAGCAGTCCTCCGCACTCCTACAATGAGCAGTTCTTC

V gene: TRBV6-5
J gene: TRBJ2-6
D gene: NA
CDR3 length: 16
clone size: NA
CDR3 protein: CASSLIQGFGANVLTF
CDR3 DNA: TGTGCCAGCAGTTTGATTCAGGGCTTTGGGGCCAACGTCCTGACTTTC

V gene: TRBV27
J gene: TRBJ2-3
D gene: NA
CDR3 length: 16
clone size: NA
CDR3 protein: CASSLWGRSSTDTQYF
CDR3 DNA: TGTGCCAGCAGTTTATGGGGCAGATCTAGCACAGATACGCAGTATTTT

V gene: TRBV10-3
J gene: TRBJ2-3
D gene: NA
CDR3 length: 15
clone size: NA
CDR3 protein: CAISDAGISTDTQYF
CDR3 DNA: TGTGCCATCAGTGACGCGGGCATAAGCACAGATACGCAGTATTTT

V gene: TRBV12-5
J gene: TRBJ2-2
D gene: NA
CDR3 length: 16
clone size: NA
CDR3 protein: CASGLSGRCNTGELFF
CDR3 DNA: TGTGCTAGTGGTTTGTCGGGCAGGTGCAACACCGGGGAGCTGTTTTTT

V gene: TRBV10-1
J gene: TRBJ2-7
D gene: NA
CDR3 length: 13
clone size: NA
CDR3 protein: CASSEMVDYEQYF
CDR3 DNA: TGCGCCAGCAGTGAGATGGTCGATTACGAGCAGTACTTC

V gene: TRBV6-5
J gene: TRBJ1-2
D gene: NA
CDR3 length: 14
clone size: NA
CDR3 protein: CASSFSYGNYGYTF
CDR3 DNA: TGTGCCAGCAGTTTTTCGTACGGGAACTATGGCTACACCTTC

V gene: TRBV7-2
J gene: TRBJ2-7
D gene: TRBD1
CDR3 length: 15
clone size: NA
CDR3 protein: CASSLEGQGFYEQYF
CDR3 DNA: TGTGCCAGCAGCTTAGAGGGACAGGGATTCTACGAGCAGTACTTC

V gene: TRBV9
J gene: TRBJ1-4
D gene: NA
CDR3 length: 15
clone size: NA
CDR3 protein: CASSVGGRTNEKLFF
CDR3 DNA: TGTGCCAGCAGCGTAGGAGGACGTACAAATGAAAAACTGTTTTTT

V gene: TRBV7-9
J gene: TRBJ2-7
D gene: NA
CDR3 length: 14
clone size: NA
CDR3 protein: CASSLSGTSYEQYF
CDR3 DNA: TGTGCCAGCAGCTTATCCGGGACCTCCTACGAGCAGTACTTC

V gene: TRBV7-3
J gene: TRBJ2-2
D gene: TRBD1
CDR3 length: 16
clone size: NA
CDR3 protein: CASSLLPGTGTGELFF
CDR3 DNA: TGTGCCAGCAGCTTATTACCCGGGACAGGCACCGGGGAGCTGTTTTTT

V gene: TRBV7-9
J gene: TRBJ2-7
D gene: NA
CDR3 length: 11
clone size: NA
CDR3 protein: CASSIDYEQYF
CDR3 DNA: TGTGCCAGCAGCATCGACTACGAGCAGTACTTC

V gene: TRBV4-3
J gene: TRBJ1-2
D gene: NA
CDR3 length: 15
clone size: NA
CDR3 protein: CASSQEAAANYGYTF
CDR3 DNA: TGCGCCAGCAGCCAAGAGGCCGCGGCTAACTATGGCTACACCTTC

V gene: TRBV28
J gene: TRBJ1-1
D gene: TRBD1
CDR3 length: 12
clone size: few
CDR3 protein: CASRDRTTEAFF
CDR3 DNA: TGTGCCAGCCGGGACAGGACCACTGAAGCTTTCTTT

V gene: TRBV10-1
J gene: TRBJ2-1
D gene: NA
CDR3 length: 11
clone size: NA
CDR3 protein: CASSEGDEQFF
CDR3 DNA: TGCGCCAGCAGTGAGGGCGATGAGCAGTTCTTC